These T cell receptor beta chains were read from a single sample in a study of T cell responses to AZD1222 COVID-19 vaccine. Here immunoSEQ multiplex PCR was the method, and the copy in TCRdb shows in-frame clones only, minus some. Of about 150,000 clones in the sample, around 94% are singletons; the top ten hold about 1.3%. The specimen was peripheral blood, collected on day 0 of AZD1222 vaccination. The origin of the receptors is an adult in good health. CDR3s include the opening cysteine and the closing phenylalanine or tryptophan. A D gene is named only where the DNA matches it firmly. Clone size is stated in some rows and not others, as once, few, many or a class when expanded.

v_gene: TRBV24-1
j_gene: TRBJ2-1
abundance: .
d_gene: TRBD1
CDR3nt: TGTGCCACCAGTGACTCGGGACAGGGGCGGAATGAGCAGTTCTTC
CDR3aa: CATSDSGQGRNEQFF

v_gene: TRBV2
j_gene: TRBJ1-5
abundance: .
d_gene: TRBD1
CDR3nt: TGTGCCAGCAGAGCGGGACAGGGTAGCAATCAGCCCCAGCATTTT
CDR3aa: CASRAGQGSNQPQHF

v_gene: TRBV7-2
j_gene: TRBJ2-3
abundance: .
d_gene: .
CDR3nt: TGTGCCAGCAGCTGGACCCCAGGGCGCACAGATACGCAGTATTTT
CDR3aa: CASSWTPGRTDTQYF

v_gene: TRBV5-1
j_gene: TRBJ2-3
abundance: .
d_gene: TRBD2
CDR3nt: TGCGCCAGCAGCTTGTACCGACTAGCTAGCACAGATACGCAGTATTTT
CDR3aa: CASSLYRLASTDTQYF

v_gene: TRBV3-1/TRBV3-2
j_gene: TRBJ1-2
abundance: .
d_gene: .
CDR3nt: TGTGCCAGCAGCCAAGGGCAGAGAAATGGCTACACCTTC
CDR3aa: CASSQGQRNGYTF

v_gene: TRBV6-5
j_gene: TRBJ2-5
abundance: .
d_gene: TRBD2
CDR3nt: TGTGCCAGCAGTTCCCCCCAGGGAGCGGGAGTTGAGACCCAGTACTTC
CDR3aa: CASSSPQGAGVETQYF

v_gene: TRBV6-6
j_gene: TRBJ2-1
abundance: once
d_gene: TRBD1
CDR3nt: TGTGCCAGCAGGAGGGGACAGGGGTTTTACAATGAGCAGTTCTTC
CDR3aa: CASRRGQGFYNEQFF

v_gene: TRBV2
j_gene: TRBJ1-2
abundance: .
d_gene: TRBD1
CDR3nt: TGTGCCAGCAGTGGGAGACAGGGGAACTATGGCTACACCTTC
CDR3aa: CASSGRQGNYGYTF

v_gene: TRBV21-1
j_gene: TRBJ1-1
abundance: .
d_gene: .
CDR3nt: TGTGCCAGCAGCAAAGAGGACAGGGTAACGACTGAAGCTTTCTTT
CDR3aa: CASSKEDRVTTEAFF

v_gene: TRBV6-5
j_gene: TRBJ2-2
abundance: .
d_gene: TRBD2
CDR3nt: TGTGCCACCAGCTGGGAGGGGCTGATCGGGGAGCTGTTTTTT
CDR3aa: CATSWEGLIGELFF

v_gene: TRBV3-1/TRBV3-2
j_gene: TRBJ2-3
abundance: .
d_gene: .
CDR3nt: TGTGCCAGCAGCCAAGGCTTGGGCGGGGATACGCAGTATTTT
CDR3aa: CASSQGLGGDTQYF

v_gene: TRBV2
j_gene: TRBJ2-5
abundance: .
d_gene: TRBD1
CDR3nt: TGTGCCAGCAGGGACTCCAGGGGGCAAGGGACCCAGTACTTC
CDR3aa: CASRDSRGQGTQYF

v_gene: TRBV29-1
j_gene: TRBJ1-2
abundance: .
d_gene: .
CDR3nt: TGCAGCGTGGTATTGGCGGGGCTCTATGGCTACACCTTC
CDR3aa: CSVVLAGLYGYTF

v_gene: TRBV6-4
j_gene: TRBJ1-6
abundance: .
d_gene: TRBD1
CDR3nt: TGTGCCAGTTCACAGGGGGCCGGCGGGAATTCACCCCTCCACTTT
CDR3aa: CASSQGAGGNSPLHF

v_gene: TRBV4-3
j_gene: TRBJ1-6
abundance: .
d_gene: .
CDR3nt: TGCGCCAGCAGCCAAGGGACAGTGGTTTCACCCCTCCACTTT
CDR3aa: CASSQGTVVSPLHF

v_gene: TRBV28
j_gene: TRBJ1-3
abundance: .
d_gene: .
CDR3nt: TGTGCCAGCAGTGGTCTTGGAGGTGATGCTGGAAACACCATATATTTT
CDR3aa: CASSGLGGDAGNTIYF

v_gene: TRBV29-1
j_gene: TRBJ1-3
abundance: .
d_gene: .
CDR3nt: TGCAGCGTTGCAGGGCCCTTCTCTGGAAACACCATATATTTT
CDR3aa: CSVAGPFSGNTIYF

v_gene: TRBV3-1/TRBV3-2
j_gene: TRBJ2-1
abundance: .
d_gene: TRBD1
CDR3nt: TGTGCCACCGGACAGGGGGGGTTCAATGAGCAGTTCTTC
CDR3aa: CATGQGGFNEQFF

v_gene: TRBV5-1
j_gene: TRBJ2-3
abundance: once
d_gene: TRBD1
CDR3nt: TGCGCCAGCAGTCCGGGACAGGACACAGATACGCAGTATTTT
CDR3aa: CASSPGQDTDTQYF

v_gene: TRBV4-2
j_gene: TRBJ1-2
abundance: .
d_gene: .
CDR3nt: TGTGCCAGCAGCCAAGATCTATCGTATGGCTACACCTTC
CDR3aa: CASSQDLSYGYTF

v_gene: TRBV28
j_gene: TRBJ2-5
abundance: .
d_gene: TRBD1
CDR3nt: TGTGCCAGCAGTTTACGGGACAGGGGGCAGGGAGAGACCCAGTACTTC
CDR3aa: CASSLRDRGQGETQYF

v_gene: TRBV6-5
j_gene: TRBJ2-3
abundance: .
d_gene: .
CDR3nt: TGTGCCAGCAGTCGTGGAGATACGCAGTATTTT
CDR3aa: CASSRGDTQYF

v_gene: TRBV18
j_gene: TRBJ1-3
abundance: .
d_gene: .
CDR3nt: TGTGCCAGCTCACCGGAACAGCCGGGATCGGGAAACACCATATATTTT
CDR3aa: CASSPEQPGSGNTIYF

v_gene: TRBV4-1
j_gene: TRBJ2-5
abundance: .
d_gene: TRBD2
CDR3nt: TGCGCCAGCAGCCAAGCCCCCCTGGCGGGAGTAAAGACCCAGTACTTC
CDR3aa: CASSQAPLAGVKTQYF

v_gene: TRBV10-3
j_gene: TRBJ2-3
abundance: .
d_gene: .
CDR3nt: TGTGCCATCTCGGGGGCGGGAAGCACAGATACGCAGTATTTT
CDR3aa: CAISGAGSTDTQYF